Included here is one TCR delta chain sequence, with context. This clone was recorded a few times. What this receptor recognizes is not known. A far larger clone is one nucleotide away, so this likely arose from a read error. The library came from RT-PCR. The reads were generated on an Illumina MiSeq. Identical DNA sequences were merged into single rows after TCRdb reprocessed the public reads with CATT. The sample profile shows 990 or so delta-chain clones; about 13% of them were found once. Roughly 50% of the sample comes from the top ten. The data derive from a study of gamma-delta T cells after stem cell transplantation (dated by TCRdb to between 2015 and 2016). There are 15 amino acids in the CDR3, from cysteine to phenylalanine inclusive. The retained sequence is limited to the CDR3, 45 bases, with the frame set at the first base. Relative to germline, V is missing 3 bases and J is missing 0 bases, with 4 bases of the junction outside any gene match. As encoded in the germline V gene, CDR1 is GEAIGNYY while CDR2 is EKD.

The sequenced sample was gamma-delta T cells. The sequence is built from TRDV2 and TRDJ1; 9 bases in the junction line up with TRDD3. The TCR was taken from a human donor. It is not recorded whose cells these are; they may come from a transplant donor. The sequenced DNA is TGTGCCTGTGACTCCTGGGGGATCAACACCGATAAACTCATCTTT. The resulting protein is CACDSWGINTDKLIF.